Sequencing of this T cell receptor (beta chain) was carried out in a study of shared clonotypes between healthy human individuals. Method: immunoSEQ multiplex PCR; TCRdb's copy keeps in-frame clones and lacks some. The table records about 2.4 million clones, approximately 92% of them present only once. A CD45RA+ naive subset and a CD45RA-negative memory subset were split from CD4+ cells. Germline-derived CDR1 and CDR2 are MNHNS and SASEGT. This CDR3 contains 14 residues. V was clipped by 0 bases and J by 3 bases, with 9 bases between them. This clonotype originated in a man between 18 and 29 years old in good health. The sample comprised naive CD4+ T cells sorted from blood. The subset: CD45RA+ positively selected. This chain links TRBV6-1 with TRBJ2-7; D unresolved. The CDR3 spells CASSEAVLRYEQYF. The CDR3 DNA follows: TGTGCCAGCAGTGAAGCGGTTTTACGCTACGAGCAGTACTTC.